This is a list of T cell receptor beta chains from one sample in a study of shared clonotypes between healthy human individuals. Sequenced by immunoSEQ multiplex PCR; TCRdb stores in-frame clones only, minus some. The profile shows about 2,100,000 clones, roughly 91% of them singletons. The specimen was naive CD8+ T cells from PBMCs. The origin of the receptors is a man aged 18-30 years in good health. Some clones in this sample may be carry-over from other donors' samples. Each CDR3 is given with its conserved first and last residue. The order of the fields is V gene, J gene, D gene, CDR3 DNA, CDR3 protein. A D gene is named only where the DNA matches it firmly.

V: TRBV7-3; J: TRBJ1-1; D: .; DNA: TGTGCCAGCAGCCCGGCAGGTACAAACACTGAAGCTTTCTTT; CDR3: CASSPAGTNTEAFF
V: TRBV27; J: TRBJ1-6; D: .; DNA: TGTGCCAGCAGTGTACGGGTTTCCTATAATTCACCCCTCCACTTT; CDR3: CASSVRVSYNSPLHF
V: TRBV7-9; J: TRBJ1-1; D: .; DNA: TGTGCCAGCAGCTTAGGGGGTCTCACTGAAGCTTTCTTT; CDR3: CASSLGGLTEAFF
V: TRBV14; J: TRBJ2-7; D: .; DNA: TGTGCCAGCAGCCAATTACGGGGGCAAGAGCAGTACTTC; CDR3: CASSQLRGQEQYF
V: TRBV27; J: TRBJ1-1; D: TRBD1; DNA: TGTGCCAGCAGTTACCAGGGGGCGGCTTTCTTT; CDR3: CASSYQGAAFF
V: TRBV6-1; J: TRBJ2-1; D: .; DNA: TGTGCCAGCAGTGATTCGGTCGGCGGGAACTTAAATGAGCAGTTCTTC; CDR3: CASSDSVGGNLNEQFF
V: TRBV28; J: TRBJ1-5; D: .; DNA: TGTGCCAGCACCTCCCAAGACAGACGCAATCAGCCCCAGCATTTT; CDR3: CASTSQDRRNQPQHF
V: TRBV7-9; J: TRBJ2-7; D: TRBD2; DNA: TGTGCCAGCAGCTCCTTAGCGGGAGCTAACTACGAGCAGTACTTC; CDR3: CASSSLAGANYEQYF
V: TRBV5-4; J: TRBJ2-3; D: TRBD1; DNA: TGTGCCAGCAGCGCCCCGGGACAGGGGGACACAGATACGCAGTATTTT; CDR3: CASSAPGQGDTDTQYF
V: TRBV2; J: TRBJ2-1; D: .; DNA: TGTGCCAGCAGTGACAGCGTAAACTCCTACAATGAGCAGTTCTTC; CDR3: CASSDSVNSYNEQFF
V: TRBV9; J: TRBJ2-3; D: .; DNA: TGTGCCAGCGAGGGGGAGAGCACAGATACGCAGTATTTT; CDR3: CASEGESTDTQYF
V: TRBV7-3; J: TRBJ2-5; D: TRBD2; DNA: TGTGCCAGCAGCTTAACGGGGAAGCGGGGGCGGAGGAAAGAGACCCAGTACTTC; CDR3: CASSLTGKRGRRKETQYF
V: TRBV6-1; J: TRBJ1-1; D: .; DNA: TGTGCCAGCGGAAACACTGAAGCTTTCTTT; CDR3: CASGNTEAFF
V: TRBV7-2; J: TRBJ2-5; D: TRBD2; DNA: TGTGCCAGCAGCCCTGCCGTGGGACTAGCCACCGCGGGGGCCCAGTACTTC; CDR3: CASSPAVGLATAGAQYF